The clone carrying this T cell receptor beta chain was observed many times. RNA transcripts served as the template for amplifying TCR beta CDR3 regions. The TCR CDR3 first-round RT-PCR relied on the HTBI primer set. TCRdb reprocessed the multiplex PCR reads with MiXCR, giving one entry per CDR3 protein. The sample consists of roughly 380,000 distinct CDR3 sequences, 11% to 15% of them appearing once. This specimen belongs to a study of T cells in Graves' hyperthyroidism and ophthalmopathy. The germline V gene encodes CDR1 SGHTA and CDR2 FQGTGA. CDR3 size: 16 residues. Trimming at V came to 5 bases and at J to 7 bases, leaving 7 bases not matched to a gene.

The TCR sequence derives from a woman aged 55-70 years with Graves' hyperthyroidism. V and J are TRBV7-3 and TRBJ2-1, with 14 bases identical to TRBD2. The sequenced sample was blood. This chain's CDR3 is CASSPHWTSGRNEQFF. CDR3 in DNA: TGTGCCAGCAGCCCCCACTGGACTAGCGGGAGGAATGAGCAGTTCTTC.